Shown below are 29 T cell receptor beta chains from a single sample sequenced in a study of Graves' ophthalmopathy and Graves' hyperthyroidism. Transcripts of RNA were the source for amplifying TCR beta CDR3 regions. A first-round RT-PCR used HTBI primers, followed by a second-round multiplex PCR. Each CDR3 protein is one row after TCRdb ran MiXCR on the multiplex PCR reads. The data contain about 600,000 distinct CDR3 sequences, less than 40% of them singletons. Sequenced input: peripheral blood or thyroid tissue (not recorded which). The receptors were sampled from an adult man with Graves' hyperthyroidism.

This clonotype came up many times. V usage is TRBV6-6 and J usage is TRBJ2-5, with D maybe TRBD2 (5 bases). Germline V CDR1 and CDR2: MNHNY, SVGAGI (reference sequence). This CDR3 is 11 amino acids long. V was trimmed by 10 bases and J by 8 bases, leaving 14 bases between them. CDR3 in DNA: TGTGCCACCGGTGTGGGAGATACCCAGTACTTC. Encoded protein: CATGVGDTQYF.

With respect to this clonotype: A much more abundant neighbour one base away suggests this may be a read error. DNA for the CDR3: TGCGCCAGCAGCCAAGGAACCAGCGGACACTACGAGCAGTTCTTC. It translates to CASSQGTSGHYEQFF. The V and J genes are TRBV4-1 and TRBJ2-7; D may correspond to TRBD1 or TRBD2 (5 bases each). The end of the DNA fits TRBJ2-1 better, so the J call may be wrong. The CDR3 is 15 amino acids. CDR1 and CDR2 from the germline V gene are MGHRA and YSYEKL.

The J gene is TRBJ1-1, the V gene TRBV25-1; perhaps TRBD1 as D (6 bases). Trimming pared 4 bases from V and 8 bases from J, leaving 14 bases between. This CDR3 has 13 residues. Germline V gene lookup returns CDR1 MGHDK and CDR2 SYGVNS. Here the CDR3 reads CASSVGGGGEAFF. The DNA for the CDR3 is TGTGCCAGCAGTGTCGGGGGGGGCGGGGAAGCTTTCTTT.

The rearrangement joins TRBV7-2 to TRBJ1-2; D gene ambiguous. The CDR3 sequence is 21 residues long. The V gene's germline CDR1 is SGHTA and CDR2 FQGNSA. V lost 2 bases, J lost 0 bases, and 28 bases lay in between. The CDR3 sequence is CASSLPLTGNTGERTNYGYTF. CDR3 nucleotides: TGTGCCAGCAGCTTACCCCTCACGGGGAACACCGGGGAGCGAACTAACTATGGCTACACCTTC. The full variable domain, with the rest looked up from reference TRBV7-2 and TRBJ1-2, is GAGVSQSPSNKVTEKGKDVELRCDPISGHTALYWYRQSLGQGLEFLIYFQGNSAPDKSGLPSDRFSAERTGGSVSTLTIQRTQQEDSAVYLCASSLPLTGNTGERTNYGYTFGSGTRLTVV.

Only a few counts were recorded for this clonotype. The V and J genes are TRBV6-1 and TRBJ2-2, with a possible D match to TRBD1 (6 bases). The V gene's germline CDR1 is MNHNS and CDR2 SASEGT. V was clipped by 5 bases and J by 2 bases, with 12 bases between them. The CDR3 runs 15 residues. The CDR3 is CASSTQGFNTGELFF. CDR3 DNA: TGTGCCAGCAGTACACAGGGCTTCAACACCGGGGAGCTGTTTTTT.

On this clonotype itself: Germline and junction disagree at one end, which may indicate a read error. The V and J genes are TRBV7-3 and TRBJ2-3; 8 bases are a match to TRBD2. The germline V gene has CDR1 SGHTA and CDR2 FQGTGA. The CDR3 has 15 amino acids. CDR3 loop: CASSVTGGQTDTQYF. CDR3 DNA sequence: TGTGCCAGCAGCGTAACGGGGGGGCAAACAGATACGCAGTATTTT. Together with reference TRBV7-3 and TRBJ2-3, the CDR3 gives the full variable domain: GAGVSQTPSNKVTEKGKYVELRCDPISGHTALYWYRQSLGQGPEFLIYFQGTGAADDSGLPNDRFFAVRPEGSVSTLKIQRTERGDSAVYLCASSVTGGQTDTQYFGPGTRLTVL.

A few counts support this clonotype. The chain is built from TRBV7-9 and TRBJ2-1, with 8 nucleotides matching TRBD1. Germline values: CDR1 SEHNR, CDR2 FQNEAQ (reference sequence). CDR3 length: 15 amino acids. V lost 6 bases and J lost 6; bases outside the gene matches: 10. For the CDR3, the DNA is TGTGCCAGCAGTCCGACAGGGGTTGATACCAATGAGCAGTTCTTC. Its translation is CASSPTGVDTNEQFF.

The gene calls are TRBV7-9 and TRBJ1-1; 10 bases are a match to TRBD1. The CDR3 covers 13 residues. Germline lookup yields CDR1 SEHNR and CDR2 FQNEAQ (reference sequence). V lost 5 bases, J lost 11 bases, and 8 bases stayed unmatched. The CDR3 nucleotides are TGTGCCAGCAGCCTTGTACCGGGACAGGGGGCTTTCTTT. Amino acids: CASSLVPGQGAFF.

The CDR3 spells CSASGGRLVNTEAFF. The CDR3 DNA follows: TGCAGTGCTAGTGGAGGGAGACTAGTGAACACTGAAGCTTTCTTT. The chain recombines TRBV20-1 with TRBJ1-1, with D unresolved. The germline V and J ends were trimmed by 3 bases and 0 bases, with 14 bases remaining between them. The CDR3 is made up of 15 amino acids. Germline V CDR1 and CDR2: DFQATT, SNEGSKA (reference sequence).

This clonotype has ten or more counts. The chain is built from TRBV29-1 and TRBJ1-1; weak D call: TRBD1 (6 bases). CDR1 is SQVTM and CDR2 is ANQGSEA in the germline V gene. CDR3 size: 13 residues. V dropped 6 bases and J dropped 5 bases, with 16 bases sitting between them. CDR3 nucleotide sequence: TGCAGCGTCAATCAGGGGAGAAGGACTGAAGCTTTCTTT. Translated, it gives CSVNQGRRTEAFF. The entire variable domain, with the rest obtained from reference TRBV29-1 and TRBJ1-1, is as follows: SAVISQKPSRDICQRGTSLTIQCQVDSQVTMMFWYRQQPGQSLTLIATANQGSEATYESGFVIDKFPISRPNLTFSTLTVSNMSPEDSSIYLCSVNQGRRTEAFFGQGTRLTVV.

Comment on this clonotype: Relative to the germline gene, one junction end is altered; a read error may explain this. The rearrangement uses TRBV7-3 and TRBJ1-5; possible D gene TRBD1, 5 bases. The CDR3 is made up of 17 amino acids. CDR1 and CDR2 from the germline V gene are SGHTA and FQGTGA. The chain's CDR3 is CASSPFDIRRGNQPQHF. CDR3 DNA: TGCGCCAGCAGCCCATTCGACATACGCAGGGGCAATCAGCCCCAGCATTTT.

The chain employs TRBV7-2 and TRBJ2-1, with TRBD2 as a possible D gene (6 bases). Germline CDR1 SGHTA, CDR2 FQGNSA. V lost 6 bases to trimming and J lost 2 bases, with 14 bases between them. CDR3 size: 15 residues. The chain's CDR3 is CASSLRGNPYNEQFF. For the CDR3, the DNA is TGTGCCAGCAGTCTGCGGGGAAACCCCTACAATGAGCAGTTCTTC.

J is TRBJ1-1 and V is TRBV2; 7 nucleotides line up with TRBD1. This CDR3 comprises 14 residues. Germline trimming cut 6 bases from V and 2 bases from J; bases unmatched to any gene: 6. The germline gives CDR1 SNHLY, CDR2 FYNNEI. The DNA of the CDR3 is TGTGCCAGCAGCCACGGACAGGCAAACACTGAAGCTTTCTTT. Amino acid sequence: CASSHGQANTEAFF.

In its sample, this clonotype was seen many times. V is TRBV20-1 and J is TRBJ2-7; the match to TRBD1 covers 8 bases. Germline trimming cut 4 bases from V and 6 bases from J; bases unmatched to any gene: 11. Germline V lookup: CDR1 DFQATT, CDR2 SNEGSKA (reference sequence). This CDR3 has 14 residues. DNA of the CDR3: TGCAGTGCTATAGGGCCGGGACAGGCCTTCGAGCAGTACTTC. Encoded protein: CSAIGPGQAFEQYF.

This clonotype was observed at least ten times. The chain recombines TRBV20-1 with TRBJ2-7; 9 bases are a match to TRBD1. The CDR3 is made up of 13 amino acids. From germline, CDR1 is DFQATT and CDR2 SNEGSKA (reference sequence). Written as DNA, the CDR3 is TGCAGCAGTGGGACAGGGTCTTCCTACGAGCAGTACTTC. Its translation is CSSGTGSSYEQYF.

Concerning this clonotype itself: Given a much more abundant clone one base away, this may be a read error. CDR3 sequence: CASNLVRGEKLFF. The DNA of the CDR3 is TGCGCCAGCAACTTGGTTAGGGGTGAAAAACTGTTTTTT. The gene calls are TRBV5-1 and TRBJ1-4; perhaps TRBD1 as D (5 bases). The CDR3 length is 13 residues. Germline-derived CDR1 and CDR2 are SGHRS and YFSETQ.

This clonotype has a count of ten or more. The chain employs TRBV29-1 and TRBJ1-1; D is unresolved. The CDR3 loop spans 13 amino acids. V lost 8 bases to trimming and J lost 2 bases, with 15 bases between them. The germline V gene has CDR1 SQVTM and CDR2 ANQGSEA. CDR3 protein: CSPREAVNTEAFF. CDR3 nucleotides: TGCAGCCCCCGTGAGGCGGTTAACACTGAAGCTTTCTTT.

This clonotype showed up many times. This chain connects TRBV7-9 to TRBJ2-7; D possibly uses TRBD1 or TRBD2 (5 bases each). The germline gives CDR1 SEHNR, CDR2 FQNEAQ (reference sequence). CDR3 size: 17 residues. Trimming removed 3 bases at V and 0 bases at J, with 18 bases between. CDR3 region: CASSLGPTGGSSYEQYF. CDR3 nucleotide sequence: TGTGCCAGCAGCTTGGGCCCTACTGGGGGAAGCTCCTACGAGCAGTACTTC.

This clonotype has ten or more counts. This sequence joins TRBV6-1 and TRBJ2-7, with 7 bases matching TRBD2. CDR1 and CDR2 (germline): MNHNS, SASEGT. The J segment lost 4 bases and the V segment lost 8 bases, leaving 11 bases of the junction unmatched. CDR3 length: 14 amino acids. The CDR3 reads CASGKTREGYEQYF. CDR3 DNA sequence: TGTGCCAGCGGAAAGACAAGGGAGGGATACGAGCAGTACTTC.

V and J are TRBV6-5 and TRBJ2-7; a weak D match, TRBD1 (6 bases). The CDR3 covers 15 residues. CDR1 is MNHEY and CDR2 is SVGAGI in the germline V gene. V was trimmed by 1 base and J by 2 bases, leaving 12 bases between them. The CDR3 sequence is CASSYYQGSPYEQYF. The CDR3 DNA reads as TGTGCCAGCAGTTACTACCAGGGGTCCCCCTACGAGCAGTACTTC.

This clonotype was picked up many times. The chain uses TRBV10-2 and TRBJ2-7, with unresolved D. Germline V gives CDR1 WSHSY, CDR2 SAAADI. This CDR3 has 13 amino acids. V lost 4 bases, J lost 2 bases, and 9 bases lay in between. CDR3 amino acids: CASSAAVAYEQYF. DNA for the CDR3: TGCGCCAGCAGTGCGGCCGTTGCCTACGAGCAGTACTTC.

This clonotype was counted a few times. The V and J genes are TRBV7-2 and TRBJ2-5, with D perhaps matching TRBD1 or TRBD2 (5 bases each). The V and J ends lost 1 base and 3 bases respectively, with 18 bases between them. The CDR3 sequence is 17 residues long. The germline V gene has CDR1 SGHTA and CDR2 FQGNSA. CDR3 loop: CASSLDGWGLVEETQYF. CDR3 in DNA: TGTGCCAGCAGCTTAGATGGCTGGGGGTTGGTAGAAGAGACCCAGTACTTC. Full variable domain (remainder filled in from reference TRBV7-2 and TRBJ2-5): GAGVSQSPSNKVTEKGKDVELRCDPISGHTALYWYRQSLGQGLEFLIYFQGNSAPDKSGLPSDRFSAERTGGSVSTLTIQRTQQEDSAVYLCASSLDGWGLVEETQYFGPGTRLLVL.

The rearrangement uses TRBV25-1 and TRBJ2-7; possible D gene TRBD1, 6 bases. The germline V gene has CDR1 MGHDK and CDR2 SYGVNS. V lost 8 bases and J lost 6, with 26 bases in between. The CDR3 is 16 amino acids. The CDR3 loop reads CASHKLTGTRPREQYF. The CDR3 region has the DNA TGTGCCAGCCACAAACTTACCGGGACACGTCCTCGCGAGCAGTACTTC.

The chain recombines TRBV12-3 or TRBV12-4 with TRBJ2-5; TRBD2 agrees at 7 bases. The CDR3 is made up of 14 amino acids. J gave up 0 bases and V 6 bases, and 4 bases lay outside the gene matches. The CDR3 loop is CASSRDYYQETQYF. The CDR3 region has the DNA TGTGCCAGCAGCCGGGACTACTACCAAGAGACCCAGTACTTC.

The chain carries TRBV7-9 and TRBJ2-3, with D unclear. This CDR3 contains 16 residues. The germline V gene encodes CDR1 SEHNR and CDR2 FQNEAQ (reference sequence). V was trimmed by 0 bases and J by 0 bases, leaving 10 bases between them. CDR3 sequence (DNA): TGTGCCAGCAGCTTAGCGCTAGGCCTTAGCACAGATACGCAGTATTTT. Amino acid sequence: CASSLALGLSTDTQYF.

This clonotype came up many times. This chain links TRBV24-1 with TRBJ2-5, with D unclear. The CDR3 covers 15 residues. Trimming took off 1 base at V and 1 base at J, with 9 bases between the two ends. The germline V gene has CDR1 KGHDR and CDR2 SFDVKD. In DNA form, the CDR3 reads TGTGCCACCAGTGATTTAGGCGCAGGCCAAGAGACCCAGTACTTC. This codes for CATSDLGAGQETQYF.

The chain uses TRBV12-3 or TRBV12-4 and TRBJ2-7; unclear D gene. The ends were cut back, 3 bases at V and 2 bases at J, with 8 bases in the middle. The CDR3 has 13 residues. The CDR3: CASSLSQAYEQYF. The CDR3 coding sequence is TGTGCCAGCAGTTTGTCCCAGGCCTACGAGCAGTACTTC.

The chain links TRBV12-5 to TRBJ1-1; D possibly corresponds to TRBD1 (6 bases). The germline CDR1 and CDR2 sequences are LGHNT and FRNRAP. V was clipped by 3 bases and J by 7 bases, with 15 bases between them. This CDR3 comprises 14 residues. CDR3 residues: CASGFATQGLEAFF. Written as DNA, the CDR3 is TGTGCTAGTGGTTTCGCAACACAGGGTCTTGAAGCTTTCTTT.

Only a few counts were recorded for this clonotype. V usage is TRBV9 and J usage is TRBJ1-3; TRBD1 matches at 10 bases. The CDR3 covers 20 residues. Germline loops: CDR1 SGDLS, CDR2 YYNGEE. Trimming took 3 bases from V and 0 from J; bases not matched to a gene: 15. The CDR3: CASSDTGTGADGTSGNTIYF. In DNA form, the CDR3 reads TGTGCCAGCAGCGACACCGGGACAGGGGCCGATGGGACCTCTGGAAACACCATATATTTT.